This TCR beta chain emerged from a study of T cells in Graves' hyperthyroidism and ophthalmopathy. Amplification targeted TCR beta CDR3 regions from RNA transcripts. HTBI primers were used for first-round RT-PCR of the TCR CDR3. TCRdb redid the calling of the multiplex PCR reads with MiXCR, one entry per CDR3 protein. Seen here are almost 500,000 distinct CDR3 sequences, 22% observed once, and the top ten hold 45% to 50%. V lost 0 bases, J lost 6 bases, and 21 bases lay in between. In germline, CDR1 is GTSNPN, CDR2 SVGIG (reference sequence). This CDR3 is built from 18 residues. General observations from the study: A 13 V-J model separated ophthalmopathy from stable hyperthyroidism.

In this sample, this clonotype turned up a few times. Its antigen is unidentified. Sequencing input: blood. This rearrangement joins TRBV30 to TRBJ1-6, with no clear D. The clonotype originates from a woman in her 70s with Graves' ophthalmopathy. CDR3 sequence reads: CAWSVGPAGGIGNSPLHF. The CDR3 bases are TGTGCCTGGAGTGTAGGGCCCGCCGGAGGGATCGGTAATTCACCCCTCCACTTT.